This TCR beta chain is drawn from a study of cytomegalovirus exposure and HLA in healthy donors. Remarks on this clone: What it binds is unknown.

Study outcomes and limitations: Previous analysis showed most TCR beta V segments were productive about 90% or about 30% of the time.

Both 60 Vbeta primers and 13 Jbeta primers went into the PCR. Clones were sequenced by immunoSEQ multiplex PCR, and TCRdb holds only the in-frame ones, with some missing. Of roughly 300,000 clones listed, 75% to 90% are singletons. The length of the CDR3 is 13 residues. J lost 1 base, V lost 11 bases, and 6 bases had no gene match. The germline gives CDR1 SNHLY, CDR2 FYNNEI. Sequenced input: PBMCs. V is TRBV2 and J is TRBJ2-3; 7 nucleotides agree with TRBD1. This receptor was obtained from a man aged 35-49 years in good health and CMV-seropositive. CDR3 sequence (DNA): TGTGCCTGCCCGGGACAGCGCACAGATACGCAGTATTTT. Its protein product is CACPGQRTDTQYF.